A selection of T cell receptor beta chains follows, all from one sample in a study of T cell repertoires in cytomegalovirus infection. Their target antigens are unknown. TCRdb re-called the reads with MiXCR, one entry per CDR3 protein. The table shows around 800,000 distinct CDR3 sequences, with around a third occurring only once. The sequences come from cultured CD8+ T cells from PBMCs, collected from culture after CMV antigen stimulation. Every receptor here comes from a human donor in good health (CMV status not recorded). Some clones in this sample may be carry-over from other donors' samples. The CDR3 runs from the conserved cysteine through the conserved F or W. Each record gives: D gene, clone size, J gene, V gene, CDR3 protein, CDR3 DNA. D genes are given only for firm matches. Clone size, where shown, is once, few, many, or a class for clones that have expanded.

d_call: TRBD2
clone_size: .
j_call: TRBJ2-3
v_call: TRBV10-3
cdr3_aa: CAISGGLAGHAITDTQYF
cdr3_nt: TGTGCCATCAGTGGGGGACTAGCGGGCCACGCTATCACAGATACGCAGTATTTT

d_call: .
clone_size: once
j_call: TRBJ2-4
v_call: TRBV5-1
cdr3_aa: CASSFPTDKILEGSKNIQYF
cdr3_nt: TGCGCCAGCAGCTTCCCGACGGACAAGATCCTCGAGGGGTCCAAAAACATTCAGTACTTC

d_call: .
clone_size: few
j_call: TRBJ2-5
v_call: TRBV6-5
cdr3_aa: CASSFPSHVVGEETQYF
cdr3_nt: TGTGCCAGCAGCTTCCCGAGCCATGTAGTGGGGGAGGAGACCCAGTACTTC

d_call: .
clone_size: .
j_call: TRBJ1-5
v_call: TRBV11-3
cdr3_aa: CASSLDARGAWAGQPQHF
cdr3_nt: TGTGCCAGCAGCTTAGATGCGAGGGGCGCGTGGGCCGGTCAGCCCCAGCATTTT

d_call: TRBD1
clone_size: once
j_call: TRBJ1-6
v_call: TRBV4-1
cdr3_aa: CASSPQGRGSPLHF
cdr3_nt: TGCGCCAGCAGCCCACAGGGGCGAGGTTCACCCCTCCACTTT

d_call: .
clone_size: .
j_call: TRBJ2-5
v_call: TRBV10-1
cdr3_aa: CASSDGGVGETQYF
cdr3_nt: TGCGCCAGCAGTGATGGCGGAGTAGGGGAGACCCAGTACTTC

d_call: TRBD2
clone_size: .
j_call: TRBJ2-1
v_call: TRBV2
cdr3_aa: CATIAGGRGNEQFF
cdr3_nt: TGTGCCACCATAGCGGGGGGGCGCGGGAATGAGCAGTTCTTC

d_call: TRBD1
clone_size: many
j_call: TRBJ1-1
v_call: TRBV18
cdr3_aa: CASSLGQPNTEAFF
cdr3_nt: TGTGCCAGCAGCCTGGGACAGCCGAACACTGAAGCTTTCTTT

d_call: TRBD1
clone_size: .
j_call: TRBJ2-7
v_call: TRBV5-1
cdr3_aa: CASSRYGTGDPYEQYF
cdr3_nt: TGCGCCAGCAGCCGATACGGGACAGGTGACCCCTACGAGCAGTACTTC

d_call: TRBD1
clone_size: many
j_call: TRBJ1-1
v_call: TRBV5-1
cdr3_aa: CASSGWTGGFTEAFF
cdr3_nt: TGCGCCAGCAGCGGATGGACAGGGGGCTTCACTGAAGCTTTCTTT

d_call: .
clone_size: many
j_call: TRBJ2-7
v_call: TRBV7-6
cdr3_aa: CASSSRDGTYEQYF
cdr3_nt: TGTGCCAGCAGCTCCCGGGACGGCACCTACGAGCAGTACTTC

d_call: TRBD2
clone_size: .
j_call: TRBJ2-3
v_call: TRBV29-1
cdr3_aa: CSVSRLAGELDTQYF
cdr3_nt: TGCAGCGTTTCTAGACTAGCGGGGGAACTAGATACGCAGTATTTT

d_call: TRBD1
clone_size: few
j_call: TRBJ2-5
v_call: TRBV28
cdr3_aa: CASHYGGQGSIAETQYF
cdr3_nt: TGTGCCTCTCACTATGGGGGACAGGGGTCGATCGCCGAGACCCAGTACTTC

d_call: .
clone_size: few
j_call: TRBJ1-1
v_call: TRBV7-2
cdr3_aa: CASSLGDPFF
cdr3_nt: TGTGCCAGCAGCTTAGGGGACCCTTTCTTT

d_call: TRBD1
clone_size: .
j_call: TRBJ1-2
v_call: TRBV7-9
cdr3_aa: CASSRTGDFNYGYTF
cdr3_nt: TGTGCCAGCAGCCGAACAGGGGACTTCAACTATGGCTACACCTTC

d_call: .
clone_size: .
j_call: TRBJ2-6
v_call: TRBV7-9
cdr3_aa: CASSLAYNSGANVLTF
cdr3_nt: TGTGCCAGCAGCTTAGCTTACAACTCTGGGGCCAACGTCCTGACTTTC

d_call: .
clone_size: .
j_call: TRBJ2-3
v_call: TRBV28
cdr3_aa: CASSPEQAGTDTQYF
cdr3_nt: TGTGCCAGCTCCCCGGAACAGGCGGGGACAGATACGCAGTATTTT

d_call: .
clone_size: .
j_call: TRBJ1-6
v_call: TRBV27
cdr3_aa: CASSLTPPSSYNSPLHF
cdr3_nt: TGTGCCAGCAGTTTAACACCCCCGAGCTCCTATAATTCACCCCTCCACTTT

d_call: .
clone_size: few
j_call: TRBJ1-2
v_call: TRBV7-6
cdr3_aa: CASEGGGTPGTDYGYTF
cdr3_nt: TGTGCCAGCGAGGGGGGGGGGACACCGGGGACGGACTATGGCTACACCTTC

d_call: TRBD1
clone_size: few
j_call: TRBJ2-4
v_call: TRBV7-9
cdr3_aa: CASSPSRGRGSAKNIQYF
cdr3_nt: TGTGCCAGCAGCCCGAGCAGGGGGCGCGGGTCGGCCAAAAACATTCAGTACTTC

d_call: .
clone_size: .
j_call: TRBJ2-5
v_call: TRBV7-6
cdr3_aa: CASSRDLGLEETQYF
cdr3_nt: TGTGCCAGCAGCCGGGACTTGGGGTTGGAAGAGACCCAGTACTTC

d_call: .
clone_size: .
j_call: TRBJ2-3
v_call: TRBV6-6
cdr3_aa: CASSYSYGTAAGTDTQYF
cdr3_nt: TGTGCCAGCAGTTACTCATATGGGACGGCAGCGGGCACAGATACGCAGTATTTT

d_call: TRBD1
clone_size: few
j_call: TRBJ1-5
v_call: TRBV20-1
cdr3_aa: CSAPKPGQVNQPQHF
cdr3_nt: TGCAGTGCCCCTAAGCCGGGACAGGTTAATCAGCCCCAGCATTTT

d_call: TRBD2
clone_size: .
j_call: TRBJ2-3
v_call: TRBV6-5
cdr3_aa: CTSTTGGIADTQYF
cdr3_nt: TGTACCAGCACCACGGGGGGGATCGCAGATACGCAGTATTTT

d_call: TRBD1
clone_size: many
j_call: TRBJ1-2
v_call: TRBV6-5
cdr3_aa: CASSPARGGYTF
cdr3_nt: TGTGCCAGCAGCCCCGCCAGGGGGGGCTACACCTTC

d_call: .
clone_size: .
j_call: TRBJ1-1
v_call: TRBV6-5
cdr3_aa: CASNQWAGAVTEAFF
cdr3_nt: TGTGCCAGCAACCAATGGGCGGGAGCGGTCACTGAAGCTTTCTTT

d_call: .
clone_size: .
j_call: TRBJ2-5
v_call: TRBV27
cdr3_aa: CASSLSRQMQETQYF
cdr3_nt: TGTGCCAGCAGTTTGTCCCGACAGATGCAAGAGACCCAGTACTTC

d_call: .
clone_size: few
j_call: TRBJ1-1
v_call: TRBV7-9
cdr3_aa: CASSTSGTEAFF
cdr3_nt: TGTGCCAGCAGCACAAGTGGGACTGAAGCTTTCTTT

d_call: .
clone_size: .
j_call: TRBJ1-5
v_call: TRBV6-1
cdr3_aa: CASSPYVGNQPQHF
cdr3_nt: TGTGCCAGCAGTCCTTATGTGGGGAACCAGCCCCAGCATTTT

d_call: TRBD1
clone_size: .
j_call: TRBJ2-7
v_call: TRBV9
cdr3_aa: CASSLTGVGEQYF
cdr3_nt: TGTGCCAGCAGCTTAACAGGGGTAGGCGAGCAGTACTTC

d_call: TRBD2
clone_size: many
j_call: TRBJ2-1
v_call: TRBV7-2
cdr3_aa: CASSFPGLAGGDEQFF
cdr3_nt: TGTGCCAGCAGCTTCCCGGGACTAGCGGGAGGCGATGAGCAGTTCTTC

d_call: TRBD1
clone_size: .
j_call: TRBJ2-7
v_call: TRBV27
cdr3_aa: CASSFTGGIQPGDEQYF
cdr3_nt: TGTGCCAGCAGTTTTACAGGGGGGATCCAGCCGGGCGACGAGCAGTACTTC

d_call: .
clone_size: .
j_call: TRBJ1-1
v_call: TRBV19
cdr3_aa: CASSIFPESNTEAFF
cdr3_nt: TGTGCCAGTAGTATATTTCCGGAATCGAACACTGAAGCTTTCTTT

d_call: TRBD2
clone_size: once
j_call: TRBJ2-5
v_call: TRBV9
cdr3_aa: CASSLGETSGYTKETQYF
cdr3_nt: TGTGCCAGCAGCCTAGGAGAGACTAGCGGTTACACAAAAGAGACCCAGTACTTC

d_call: .
clone_size: .
j_call: TRBJ2-7
v_call: TRBV2
cdr3_aa: CASSETGGVSHEQYF
cdr3_nt: TGTGCCAGCAGTGAAACAGGAGGCGTTTCCCACGAGCAGTACTTC